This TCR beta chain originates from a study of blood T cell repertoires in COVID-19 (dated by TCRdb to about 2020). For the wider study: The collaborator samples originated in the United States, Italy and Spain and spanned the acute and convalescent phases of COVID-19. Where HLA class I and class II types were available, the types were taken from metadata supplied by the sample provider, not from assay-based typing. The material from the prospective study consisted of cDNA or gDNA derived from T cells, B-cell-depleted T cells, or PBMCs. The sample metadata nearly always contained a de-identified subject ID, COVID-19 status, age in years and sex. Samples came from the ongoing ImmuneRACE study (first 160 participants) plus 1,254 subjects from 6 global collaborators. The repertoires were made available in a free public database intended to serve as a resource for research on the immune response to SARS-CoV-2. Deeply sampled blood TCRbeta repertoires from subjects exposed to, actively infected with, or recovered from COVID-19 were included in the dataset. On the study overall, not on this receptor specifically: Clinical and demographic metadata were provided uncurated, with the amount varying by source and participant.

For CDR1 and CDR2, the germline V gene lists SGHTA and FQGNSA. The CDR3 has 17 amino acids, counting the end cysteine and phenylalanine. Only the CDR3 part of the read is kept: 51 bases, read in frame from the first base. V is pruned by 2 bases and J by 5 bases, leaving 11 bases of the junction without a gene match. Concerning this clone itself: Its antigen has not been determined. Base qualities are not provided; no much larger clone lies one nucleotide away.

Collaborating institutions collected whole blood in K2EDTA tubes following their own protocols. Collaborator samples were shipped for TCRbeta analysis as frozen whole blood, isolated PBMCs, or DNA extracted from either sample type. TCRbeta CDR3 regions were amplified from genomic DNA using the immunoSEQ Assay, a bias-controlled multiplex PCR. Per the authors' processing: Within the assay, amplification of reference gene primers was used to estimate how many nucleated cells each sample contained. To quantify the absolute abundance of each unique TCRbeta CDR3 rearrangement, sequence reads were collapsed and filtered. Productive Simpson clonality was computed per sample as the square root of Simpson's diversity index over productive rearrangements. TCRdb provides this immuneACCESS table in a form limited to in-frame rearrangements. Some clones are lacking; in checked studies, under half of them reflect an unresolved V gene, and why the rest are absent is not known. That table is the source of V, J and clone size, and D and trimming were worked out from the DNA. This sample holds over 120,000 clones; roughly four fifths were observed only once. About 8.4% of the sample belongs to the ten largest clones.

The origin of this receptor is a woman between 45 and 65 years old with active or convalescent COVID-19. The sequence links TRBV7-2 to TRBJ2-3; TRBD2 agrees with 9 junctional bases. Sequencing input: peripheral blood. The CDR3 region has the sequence CASSLRGFSGRVDTQYF. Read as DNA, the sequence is TGTGCCAGCAGCTTAAGGGGGTTTAGCGGGAGAGTAGATACGCAGTATTTT.